Only a few counts were recorded for the clone carrying this TCR beta chain. Its specificity is unknown. A much larger clone differs from this one at a single base, so this may be a read error. These data originate in a study of metastatic and nonmetastatic thyroid tumors. Trimming left V 0 bases short and J 6 bases short, with 9 bases between. Germline assignment: CDR1 SNHLY and CDR2 FYNNEI. This CDR3 contains 14 residues. Findings and limits, study-wide: Compared with benign nodules, malignant thyroid tumors were reported to have significantly higher TCR beta diversity in both blood and tumor.

Each patient went into thyroid surgery without having received any treatment. MiXCR was used by TCRdb to re-call the PCR reads. In the table there are fewer than 50,000 clones, around 17% of which are singletons. The rearrangement joins TRBV2 to TRBJ1-5; D is undetermined. Material for sequencing was blood. The TCR was taken from a female donor with papillary thyroid cancer or a benign thyroid nodule (not recorded which). Some clones in this sample may be carry-over from other donors' samples. The CDR3, as DNA: TGTGCCAGCAGTGAAGCAGACCCCAGTCAGCCCCAGCATTTT. It encodes CASSEADPSQPQHF.